Below are 21 T cell receptor beta chains sequenced from a single sample in a study of PD-1 blockade in classical Hodgkin lymphoma. Every patient relapsed after autologous stem cell transplantation, and brentuximab vedotin exposure varied. This table comes from immunoSEQ multiplex PCR, and its TCRdb copy is limited to in-frame clones, with some not included. The profile shows 40,000 to 50,000 clones, about 88% of them singletons. This sample comprised peripheral blood mononuclear cells (PBMCs), obtained before the second cycle of nivolumab. Every receptor here comes from a human donor with classical Hodgkin lymphoma.

This clone has a single count. The DNA for the CDR3 is TGTGCCAGCAGCCCCGGGACAGGGTATGCTAACTATGGCTACACCTTC. It yields the protein CASSPGTGYANYGYTF. The J gene is TRBJ1-2, the V gene TRBV7-6; 9 nucleotides agree with TRBD1. CDR3 length equals 16 residues. The J segment lost 0 bases and the V segment lost 5 bases, leaving 7 bases of the junction unmatched. Germline CDR1 and CDR2: SGHVS and FNYEAQ.

The chain couples TRBV7-3 to TRBJ2-3, with D unclear. V was cut by 1 base and J by 2 bases, with 10 bases left in between. Germline CDR1 SGHTA, CDR2 FQGTGA. The CDR3 is 15 residues long. CDR3 in amino acids: CASSLMSGNTDTQYF. The CDR3 DNA is TGTGCCAGCAGCTTAATGAGTGGTAACACAGATACGCAGTATTTT.

The genes are TRBV4-1 and TRBJ2-5; D gene uncertain. CDR1 and CDR2 from the germline V gene are MGHRA and YSYEKL. The CDR3 covers 16 residues. Deletions cut 0 bases from V and 2 bases from J, with 13 bases between. This CDR3 reads CASSQDPQARQETQYF. As DNA, the CDR3 is TGCGCCAGCAGCCAAGATCCCCAGGCAAGACAAGAGACCCAGTACTTC.

The chain combines TRBV11-2 with TRBJ2-1; TRBD2 matches 9 bases. The V gene end was trimmed by 4 bases and the J gene end by 0 bases; junction bases not matched to a gene: 4. This CDR3 spans 16 amino acids. Germline CDR1 is SGHAT and CDR2 is FQNNGV. As DNA, the CDR3 is TGTGCCAGCAGCTCTAGCGGGGCCAGCTCCTACAATGAGCAGTTCTTC. It yields the protein CASSSSGASSYNEQFF.

CDR3 in DNA: TGTGCCAGCAGTTTACAGGGTAACGAGCAGTACTTC. Translating gives CASSLQGNEQYF. The chain combines TRBV28 with TRBJ2-7, with D tentatively TRBD1 (5 bases). CDR1 is MDHEN, CDR2 SYDVKM, per germline. The length of the CDR3 is 12 residues. The germline V and J ends were trimmed by 2 bases and 5 bases, with 7 bases remaining between them.

The chain uses TRBV7-9 and TRBJ2-5; TRBD2 might be the D (5 bases). This CDR3 has 14 residues. Trimming shortened V by 1 base and J by 4 bases, and 10 bases separated the two germline ends. Germline lookup yields CDR1 SEHNR and CDR2 FQNEAQ (reference sequence). CDR3 bases: TGTGCCAGCAGCTTAGTCTGGGGAGCAGAGACCCAGTACTTC. Amino acids: CASSLVWGAETQYF.

The rearrangement joins TRBV29-1 to TRBJ2-1, with no clear D. This CDR3 spans 11 amino acids. V was shortened by 0 bases and J by 7 bases, with 4 bases between the two germline ends. The germline CDR1 and CDR2 sequences are SQVTM and ANQGSEA. The CDR3 DNA follows: TGCAGCGTTGAAGATCCTAATGAGCAGTTCTTC. As protein: CSVEDPNEQFF.

The genes are TRBV6-1 and TRBJ1-3; weak D call: TRBD1 (5 bases). Germline CDR1 is MNHNS and CDR2 is SASEGT. The length of the CDR3 is 16 residues. V lost 4 bases and J 0 bases, leaving 13 bases between the germline ends. CDR3 region: CASSVTGASSGNTIYF. Written as DNA, the CDR3 is TGTGCCAGCAGTGTAACAGGAGCTAGCTCTGGAAACACCATATATTTT.

The chain uses TRBV7-2 and TRBJ1-2; D perhaps matches TRBD1 (5 bases). The ends were cut back, 1 base at V and 5 bases at J, with 23 bases in the middle. Germline V gene lookup returns CDR1 SGHTA and CDR2 FQGNSA. The CDR3 extends over 18 amino acids. CDR3 loop: CASSLGPSGGPSPYGYTF. The CDR3 bases are TGTGCCAGCAGCTTAGGCCCCTCTGGGGGACCCTCTCCTTATGGCTACACCTTC.

CDR3 amino acids: CASSSNSAKWETQYF. The CDR3 coding sequence is TGTGCCAGCAGTTCGAATAGCGCCAAGTGGGAGACCCAGTACTTC. The gene calls are TRBV27 and TRBJ2-5, with a possible D match to TRBD2 (5 bases). Germline CDR1 MNHEY, CDR2 SMNVEV (reference sequence). Trimming stripped 4 bases from V and 5 bases from J, with 17 bases between. This CDR3 comprises 15 residues.

This clone has only one observation. The chain employs TRBV11-2 and TRBJ1-5; D call uncertain. V was clipped by 6 bases and J by 0 bases, with 9 bases between them. Germline assignment: CDR1 SGHAT and CDR2 FQNNGV. This CDR3 is built from 14 residues. The CDR3 nucleotides are TGTGCCAGCAGAGGCGGGGATAGCAATCAGCCCCAGCATTTT. This gives the protein CASRGGDSNQPQHF.

The rearrangement joins TRBV6-6 to TRBJ1-1; TRBD1 aligns across 10 bases. The V and J ends lost 5 bases and 4 bases, in that order; junction bases with no gene match: 1. Germline loops: CDR1 MNHNY, CDR2 SVGAGI (reference sequence). The CDR3 extends over 13 amino acids. The CDR3 nucleotides read TGTGCCAGCAGTGGACAGGGGGTCACTGAAGCTTTCTTT. Its translation: CASSGQGVTEAFF.

The CDR3 here is CASSSDKFEAFF. As DNA, the CDR3 is TGTGCCAGCAGCTCGGACAAATTTGAAGCTTTCTTT. V and J are TRBV6-6 and TRBJ1-1; D possibly corresponds to TRBD1 (5 bases). CDR3 length equals 12 residues. V was cut by 6 bases and J by 7 bases, with 12 bases left in between. Germline CDR1 is MNHNY and CDR2 is SVGAGI (reference sequence).

The gene calls are TRBV5-8 and TRBJ2-3, with D possibly matching TRBD1 (5 bases). This CDR3 spans 15 amino acids. CDR1 SGHTS and CDR2 YDEGEE come from the germline V gene. The germline V and J ends were trimmed by 3 bases and 4 bases, with 15 bases remaining between them. CDR3 protein: CASSYGQGYADTQYF. CDR3 nucleotide sequence: TGTGCCAGCAGCTATGGGCAGGGATACGCAGATACGCAGTATTTT.

The chain joins TRBV18 to TRBJ2-5; 7 bases map to TRBD2. This CDR3 comprises 14 residues. With V trimmed by 9 bases and J by 5 bases, 12 bases remained unmatched. Germline CDR1 KGHSH, CDR2 LQKENI. The CDR3 region has the DNA TGTGCCAGTTCCCGTAAGTCGGGAGGCGAGACCCAGTACTTC. Translated: CASSRKSGGETQYF.

The gene calls are TRBV6-6 and TRBJ2-7; tentative D call: TRBD1 (6 bases). V was clipped by 4 bases and J by 3 bases, with 16 bases between them. Germline CDR1 is MNHNY and CDR2 is SVGAGI (reference sequence). This CDR3 is built from 15 residues. The CDR3 loop is CASSFGQGKVYEQYF. In nucleotides, the CDR3 is TGTGCCAGCAGTTTTGGGCAGGGGAAGGTCTACGAGCAGTACTTC.

The chain couples TRBV29-1 to TRBJ2-5, with D unresolved. The CDR3 consists of 12 residues. CDR1 and CDR2 (germline): SQVTM, ANQGSEA. Trimming took 0 bases from V and 1 from J, leaving 3 bases between them. CDR3 sequence: CSVEESQETQYF. CDR3 bases: TGCAGCGTTGAAGAATCCCAAGAGACCCAGTACTTC. Using reference TRBV29-1 and TRBJ2-5 for the parts outside the CDR3, the full variable domain is SAVISQKPSRDICQRGTSLTIQCQVDSQVTMMFWYRQQPGQSLTLIATANQGSEATYESGFVIDKFPISRPNLTFSTLTVSNMSPEDSSIYLCSVEESQETQYFGPGTRLLVL.

The V call is TRBV28, the J call TRBJ2-2; a possible D gene is TRBD1 (7 bases). Between the trimmed V and J ends, which lost 4 bases and 4 bases, there was a span of 19 bases. Germline values: CDR1 MDHEN, CDR2 SYDVKM. The CDR3 has 17 residues. The CDR3 DNA follows: TGTGCCAGCAGTTGGAGGGGTACAGGGGCGCTCACCGGGGAGCTGTTTTTT. This encodes CASSWRGTGALTGELFF.

CDR3: CASSGGDNEQFF. CDR3 DNA sequence: TGTGCCAGCAGCGGGGGGGACAATGAGCAGTTCTTC. This chain connects TRBV9 to TRBJ2-1; tentative D call: TRBD2 (6 bases). V dropped 3 bases and J dropped 5 bases, with 6 bases sitting between them. Germline CDR1 SGDLS, CDR2 YYNGEE. CDR3 length: 12 residues.

The V and J genes are TRBV11-1 and TRBJ2-5; 9 bases fit TRBD2. Unmatched junction bases numbered 12, after V lost 5 bases and J lost 5 bases. Germline loops: CDR1 SGHAT, CDR2 FQDESV (reference sequence). CDR3 length equals 16 residues. In DNA, the CDR3 is TGTGCCAGCAGCCGTTGGGTTAGCGGGAGTTCTGAGACCCAGTACTTC. This gives the protein CASSRWVSGSSETQYF. Based on the CDR3 plus reference TRBV11-1 and TRBJ2-5, the full variable domain is EAEVAQSPRYKITEKSQAVAFWCDPISGHATLYWYRQILGQGPELLVQFQDESVVDDSQLPKDRFSAERLKGVDSTLKIQPAELGDSAMYLCASSRWVSGSSETQYFGPGTRLLVL.

This chain links TRBV5-1 with TRBJ2-7; possibly TRBD1 for D (6 bases). The germline CDR1 and CDR2 sequences are SGHRS and YFSETQ. This CDR3 spans 13 amino acids. V lost 4 bases to trimming and J lost 1 base, with 9 bases between them. The DNA for the CDR3 is TGCGCCAGCAGCCGGACAGTTTCCTACGAGCAGTACTTC. This translates into CASSRTVSYEQYF.